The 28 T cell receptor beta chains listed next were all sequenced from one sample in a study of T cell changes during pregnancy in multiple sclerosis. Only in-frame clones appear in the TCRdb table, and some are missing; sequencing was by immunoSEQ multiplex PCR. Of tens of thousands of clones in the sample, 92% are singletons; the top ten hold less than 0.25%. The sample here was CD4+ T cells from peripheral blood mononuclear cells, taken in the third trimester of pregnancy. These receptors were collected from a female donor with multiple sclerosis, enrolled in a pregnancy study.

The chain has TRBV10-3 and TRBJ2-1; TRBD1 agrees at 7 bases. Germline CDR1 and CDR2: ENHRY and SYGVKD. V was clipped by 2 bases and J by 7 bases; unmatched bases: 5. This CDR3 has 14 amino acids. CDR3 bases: TGTGCCATCAGTGAGGACAGGGCAGTGAATGAGCAGTTCTTC. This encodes CAISEDRAVNEQFF.

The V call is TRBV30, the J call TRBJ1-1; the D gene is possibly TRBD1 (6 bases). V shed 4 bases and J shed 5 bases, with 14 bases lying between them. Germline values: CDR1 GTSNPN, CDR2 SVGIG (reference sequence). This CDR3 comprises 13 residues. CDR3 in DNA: TGTGCCTGGACAGGGGTGGGGATGACTGAAGCTTTCTTT. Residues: CAWTGVGMTEAFF.

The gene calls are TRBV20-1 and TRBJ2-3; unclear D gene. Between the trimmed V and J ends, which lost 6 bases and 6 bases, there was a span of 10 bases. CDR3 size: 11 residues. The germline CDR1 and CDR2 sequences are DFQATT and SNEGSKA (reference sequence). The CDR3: CSATPGDTQYF. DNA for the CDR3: TGCAGTGCCACACCGGGTGATACGCAGTATTTT.

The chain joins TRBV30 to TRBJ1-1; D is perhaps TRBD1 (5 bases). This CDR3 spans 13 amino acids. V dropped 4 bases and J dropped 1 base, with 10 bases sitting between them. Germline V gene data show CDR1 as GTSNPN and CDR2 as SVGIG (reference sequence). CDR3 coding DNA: TGTGCCTGGAATAGGGACTCGAACACTGAAGCTTTCTTT. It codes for CAWNRDSNTEAFF.

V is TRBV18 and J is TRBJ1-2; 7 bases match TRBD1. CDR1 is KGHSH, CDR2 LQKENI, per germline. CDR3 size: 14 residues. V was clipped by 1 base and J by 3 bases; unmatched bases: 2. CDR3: CASSPLQGDYGYTF. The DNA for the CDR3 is TGTGCCAGCTCACCACTGCAGGGGGACTATGGCTACACCTTC. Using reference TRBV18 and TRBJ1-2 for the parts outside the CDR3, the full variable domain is NAGVMQNPRHLVRRRGQEARLRCSPMKGHSHVYWYRQLPEEGLKFMVYLQKENIIDESGMPKERFSAEFPKEGPSILRIQQVVRGDSAAYFCASSPLQGDYGYTFGSGTRLTVV.

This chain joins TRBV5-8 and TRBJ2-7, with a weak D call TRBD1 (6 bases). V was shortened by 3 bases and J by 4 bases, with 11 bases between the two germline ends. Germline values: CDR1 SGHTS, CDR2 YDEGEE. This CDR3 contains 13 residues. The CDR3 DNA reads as TGTGCCAGCAGCTCGGGACACAATTACGAGCAGTACTTC. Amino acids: CASSSGHNYEQYF.

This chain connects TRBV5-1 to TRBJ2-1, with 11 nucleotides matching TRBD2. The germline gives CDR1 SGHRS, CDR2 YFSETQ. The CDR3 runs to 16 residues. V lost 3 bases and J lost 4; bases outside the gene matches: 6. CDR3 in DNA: TGCGCCAGCAGCTACACCGGGACTAGCGGTTACAATGAGCAGTTCTTC. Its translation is CASSYTGTSGYNEQFF.

This chain's CDR3 is CASSTPQGAGNQPQHF. The CDR3 DNA follows: TGTGCCAGCAGCACGCCTCAGGGGGCGGGCAATCAGCCCCAGCATTTT. The chain couples TRBV28 to TRBJ1-5; 8 bases line up with TRBD1. V was clipped by 6 bases and J by 2 bases; unmatched bases: 9. Germline CDR1 is MDHEN and CDR2 is SYDVKM. The CDR3 length is 16 residues.

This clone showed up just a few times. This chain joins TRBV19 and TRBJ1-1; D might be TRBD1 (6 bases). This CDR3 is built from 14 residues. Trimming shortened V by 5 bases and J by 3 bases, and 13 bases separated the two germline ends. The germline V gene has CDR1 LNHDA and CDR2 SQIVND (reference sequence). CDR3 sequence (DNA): TGTGCCAGTAGTCCCAGGGGCGAGGACACTGAAGCTTTCTTT. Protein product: CASSPRGEDTEAFF. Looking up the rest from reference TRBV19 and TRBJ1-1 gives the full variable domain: DGGITQSPKYLFRKEGQNVTLSCEQNLNHDAMYWYRQDPGQGLRLIYYSQIVNDFQKGDIAEGYSVSREKKESFPLTVTSAQKNPTAFYLCASSPRGEDTEAFFGQGTRLTVV.

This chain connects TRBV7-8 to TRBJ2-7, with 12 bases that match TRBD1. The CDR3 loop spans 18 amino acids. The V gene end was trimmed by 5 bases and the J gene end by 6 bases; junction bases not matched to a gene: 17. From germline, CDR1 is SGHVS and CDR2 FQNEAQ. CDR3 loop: CASSPSRMPGQGATEQYF. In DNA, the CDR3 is TGTGCCAGCAGCCCGTCACGGATGCCGGGACAGGGGGCAACCGAGCAGTACTTC.

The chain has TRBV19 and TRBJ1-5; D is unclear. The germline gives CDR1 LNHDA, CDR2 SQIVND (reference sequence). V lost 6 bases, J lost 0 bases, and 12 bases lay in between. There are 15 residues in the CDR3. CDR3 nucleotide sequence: TGTGCCAGTAGACTGAATAGTTATAGCAATCAGCCCCAGCATTTT. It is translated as CASRLNSYSNQPQHF.

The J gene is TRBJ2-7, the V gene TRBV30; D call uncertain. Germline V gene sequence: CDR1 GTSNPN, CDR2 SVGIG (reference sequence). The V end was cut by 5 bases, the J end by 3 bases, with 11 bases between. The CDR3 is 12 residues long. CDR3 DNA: TGTGCCTGGCAAAATACATACTACGAGCAGTACTTC. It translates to CAWQNTYYEQYF. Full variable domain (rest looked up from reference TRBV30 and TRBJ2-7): SQTIHQWPATLVQPVGSPLSLECTVEGTSNPNLYWYRQAAGRGLQLLFYSVGIGQISSEVPQNLSASRPQDRQFILSSKKLLLSDSGFYLCAWQNTYYEQYFGPGTRLTVT.

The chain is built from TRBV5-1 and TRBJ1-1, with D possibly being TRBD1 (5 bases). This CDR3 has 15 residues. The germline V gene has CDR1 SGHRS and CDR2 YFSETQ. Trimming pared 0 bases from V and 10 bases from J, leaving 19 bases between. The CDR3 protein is CASSLGVRAVAGAFF. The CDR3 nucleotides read TGCGCCAGCAGCTTGGGGGTCAGGGCGGTGGCAGGAGCTTTCTTT.

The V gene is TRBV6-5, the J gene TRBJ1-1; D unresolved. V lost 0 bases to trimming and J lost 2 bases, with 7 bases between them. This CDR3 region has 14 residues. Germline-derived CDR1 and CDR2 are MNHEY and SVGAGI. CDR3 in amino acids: CASSYSPSNTEAFF. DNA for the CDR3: TGTGCCAGCAGTTACTCGCCCAGTAACACTGAAGCTTTCTTT.

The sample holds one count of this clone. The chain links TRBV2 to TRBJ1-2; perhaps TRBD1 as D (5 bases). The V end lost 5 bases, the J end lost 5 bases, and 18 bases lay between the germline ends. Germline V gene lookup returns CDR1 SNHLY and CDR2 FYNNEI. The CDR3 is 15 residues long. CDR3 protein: CASSPRTGDWYGYTF. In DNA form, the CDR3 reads TGTGCCAGCAGTCCCCGGACGGGGGATTGGTATGGCTACACCTTC.

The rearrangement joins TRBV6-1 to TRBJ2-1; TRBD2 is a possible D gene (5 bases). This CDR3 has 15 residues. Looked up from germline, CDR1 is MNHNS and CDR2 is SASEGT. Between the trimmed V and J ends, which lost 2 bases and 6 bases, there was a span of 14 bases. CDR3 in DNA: TGTGCCAGCAGTGAACCGGGGATGATGGGCAATGAGCAGTTCTTC. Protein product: CASSEPGMMGNEQFF.

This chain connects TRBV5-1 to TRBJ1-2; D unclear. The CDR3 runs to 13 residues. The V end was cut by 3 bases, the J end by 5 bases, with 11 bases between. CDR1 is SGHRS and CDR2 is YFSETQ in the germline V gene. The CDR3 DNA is TGCGCCAGCAGCTCGGAACAGAAATATGGCTACACCTTC. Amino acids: CASSSEQKYGYTF. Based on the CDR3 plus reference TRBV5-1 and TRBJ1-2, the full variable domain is KAGVTQTPRYLIKTRGQQVTLSCSPISGHRSVSWYQQTPGQGLQFLFEYFSETQRNKGNFPGRFSGRQFSNSRSEMNVSTLELGDSALYLCASSSEQKYGYTFGSGTRLTVV.

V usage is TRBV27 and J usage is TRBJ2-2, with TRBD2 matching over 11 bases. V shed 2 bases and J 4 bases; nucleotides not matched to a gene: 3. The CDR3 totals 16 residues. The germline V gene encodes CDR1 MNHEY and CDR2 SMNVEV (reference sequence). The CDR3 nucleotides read TGTGCCAGCAGTTTACTAGCGGGAGGTGCCACCGGGGAGCTGTTTTTT. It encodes CASSLLAGGATGELFF.

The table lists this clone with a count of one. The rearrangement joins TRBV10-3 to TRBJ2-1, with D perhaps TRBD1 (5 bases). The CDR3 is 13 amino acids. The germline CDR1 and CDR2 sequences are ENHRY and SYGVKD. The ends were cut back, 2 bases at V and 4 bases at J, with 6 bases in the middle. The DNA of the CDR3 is TGTGCCATCAGTGAGCGACAGTACAATGAGCAGTTCTTC. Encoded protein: CAISERQYNEQFF.

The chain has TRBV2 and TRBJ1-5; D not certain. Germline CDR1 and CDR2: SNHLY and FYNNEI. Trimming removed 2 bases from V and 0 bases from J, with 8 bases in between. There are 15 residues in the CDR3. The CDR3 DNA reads TGTGCCAGCAGTGAAATACAATATAGCAATCAGCCCCAGCATTTT. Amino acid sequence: CASSEIQYSNQPQHF. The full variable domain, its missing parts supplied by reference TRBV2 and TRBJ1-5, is EPEVTQTPSHQVTQMGQEVILRCVPISNHLYFYWYRQILGQKVEFLVSFYNNEISEKSEIFDDQFSVERPDGSNFTLKIRSTKLEDSAMYFCASSEIQYSNQPQHFGDGTRLSIL.

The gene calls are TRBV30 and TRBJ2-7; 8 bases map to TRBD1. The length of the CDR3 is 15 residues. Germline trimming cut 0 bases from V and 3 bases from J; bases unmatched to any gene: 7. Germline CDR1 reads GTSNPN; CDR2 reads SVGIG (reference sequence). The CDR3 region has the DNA TGTGCCTGGAGTGTAGGACCAGGGGGCTACTACGAGCAGTACTTC. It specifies CAWSVGPGGYYEQYF.

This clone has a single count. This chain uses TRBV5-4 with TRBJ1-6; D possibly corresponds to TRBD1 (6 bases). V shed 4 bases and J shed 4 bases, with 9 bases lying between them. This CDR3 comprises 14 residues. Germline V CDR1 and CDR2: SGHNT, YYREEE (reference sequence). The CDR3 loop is CASSQQGYNSPLHF. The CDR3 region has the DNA TGTGCCAGCAGCCAACAGGGTTATAATTCACCCCTCCACTTT.

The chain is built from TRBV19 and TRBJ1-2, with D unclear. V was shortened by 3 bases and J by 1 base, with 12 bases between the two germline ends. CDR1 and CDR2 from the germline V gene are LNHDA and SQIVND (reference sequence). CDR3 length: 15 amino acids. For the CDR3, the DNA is TGTGCCAGTAGTATGACTGGTTCCATTAACTATGGCTACACCTTC. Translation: CASSMTGSINYGYTF.

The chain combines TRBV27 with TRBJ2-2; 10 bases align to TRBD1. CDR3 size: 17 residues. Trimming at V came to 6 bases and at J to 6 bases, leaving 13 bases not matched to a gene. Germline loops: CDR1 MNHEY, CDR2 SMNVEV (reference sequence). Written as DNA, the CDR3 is TGTGCCAGCAGCGCATTGACCCCCGGGACAGGGGCCGGGGAGCTGTTTTTT. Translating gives CASSALTPGTGAGELFF.

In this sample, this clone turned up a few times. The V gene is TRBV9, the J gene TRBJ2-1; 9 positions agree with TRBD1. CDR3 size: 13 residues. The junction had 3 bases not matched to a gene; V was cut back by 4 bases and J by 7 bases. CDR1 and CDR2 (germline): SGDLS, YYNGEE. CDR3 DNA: TGTGCCAGCAGCCTGGGACAGGGTAATGAGCAGTTCTTC. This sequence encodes CASSLGQGNEQFF. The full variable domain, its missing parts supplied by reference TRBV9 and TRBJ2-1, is DSGVTQTPKHLITATGQRVTLRCSPRSGDLSVYWYQQSLDQGLQFLIQYYNGEERAKGNILERFSAQQFPDLHSELNLSSLELGDSALYFCASSLGQGNEQFFGPGTRLTVL.

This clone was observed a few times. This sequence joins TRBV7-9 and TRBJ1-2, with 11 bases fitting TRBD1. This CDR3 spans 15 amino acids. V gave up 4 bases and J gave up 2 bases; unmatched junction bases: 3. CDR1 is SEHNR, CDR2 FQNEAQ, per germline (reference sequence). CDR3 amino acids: CASSYRTGGNYGYTF. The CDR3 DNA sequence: TGTGCCAGCAGCTACAGGACAGGGGGCAACTATGGCTACACCTTC.

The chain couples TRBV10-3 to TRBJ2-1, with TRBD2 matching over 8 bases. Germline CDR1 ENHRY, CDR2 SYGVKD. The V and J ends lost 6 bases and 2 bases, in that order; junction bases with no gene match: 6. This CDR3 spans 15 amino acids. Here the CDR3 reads CAISSSGSAYNEQFF. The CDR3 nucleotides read TGTGCCATCAGCTCCAGCGGGAGCGCCTACAATGAGCAGTTCTTC.

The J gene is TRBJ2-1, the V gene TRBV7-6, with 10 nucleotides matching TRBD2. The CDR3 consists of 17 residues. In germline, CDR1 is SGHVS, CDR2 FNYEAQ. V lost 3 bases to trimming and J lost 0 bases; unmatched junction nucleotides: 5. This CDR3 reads CASSLTSGSFSYNEQFF. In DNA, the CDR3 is TGTGCCAGCAGCTTGACTAGCGGGTCATTCTCCTACAATGAGCAGTTCTTC.